The T cell receptor beta chain described here comes from a study of regulatory T cells in long-lasting Graves disease. This clonotype turned up a few times. Its matching antigen is unknown. The CDR3 sequence is 16 residues long. V was cut by 3 bases and J by 0 bases, with 11 bases left in between. Germline V gives CDR1 LNHDA, CDR2 SQIVND (reference sequence). Specified time point: persistent/refractory GD, antithyroid drugs over 5 years with positive TRAb. PBMC RNA served as the TCR library source. The patients were drawn from one endocrinology department in Xi'an, China. The authors built TCR beta libraries using iRepertoire HTBI primers and Arm-PCR of CDR3 regions. In the study's own analysis: Analysis of the samples identified around 64 TRBV and 14 to 15 TRBJ segments. TCRdb re-derived calls from the multiplex PCR reads in MiXCR, one entry per CDR3 protein. V and J calls and clone size were set by TCRdb, not the authors. The table records about 470,000 distinct CDR3 sequences, 20% to 25% of them present only once.

Broader study findings: Persistent Graves' cases showed lower TCR diversity than newly diagnosed cases.

The genes are TRBV19 and TRBJ2-2, with D possibly TRBD2 on 7 matching bases. This sample comprised peripheral blood mononuclear cells (PBMCs), obtained when the disease was refractory, from a patient treated with antithyroid drugs. This sequence originates from a female donor with Graves disease. CDR3 nucleotide sequence: TGTGCCAGTAGTATCGGGGGGCCCCCGAACACCGGGGAGCTGTTTTTT. Its translation: CASSIGGPPNTGELFF.